This T cell receptor beta chain appears in the sequencing data of a study of HIV-infected patients and healthy controls. 500 ng RNA was reverse transcribed with alpha and beta constant-region primers. Separate chain-specific third strand synthesis with multiplexing indices produced the alpha and beta libraries. Each CDR3 protein is one row after TCRdb ran MiXCR on the 5' RACE reads. The table lists around 18,000 distinct CDR3 sequences, over 9% of them singletons, with approximately 3.4% in the top ten. The CDR3 loop spans 14 amino acids. V was pared by 8 bases and J by 6 bases, with 16 bases between. Germline CDR1 SEHNR, CDR2 FQNEAQ (reference sequence). The repertoire came from unfractionated whole blood and reflected all unsorted peripheral T cells.

The TCR originated in an adult in good health. This chain links TRBV7-9 with TRBJ2-2; D is ambiguous. What was sequenced was blood. CDR3 nucleotides: TGTGCCAGCGTAGGCGATGGGATACCCGGGGAGCTGTTTTTT. Translating it yields CASVGDGIPGELFF.